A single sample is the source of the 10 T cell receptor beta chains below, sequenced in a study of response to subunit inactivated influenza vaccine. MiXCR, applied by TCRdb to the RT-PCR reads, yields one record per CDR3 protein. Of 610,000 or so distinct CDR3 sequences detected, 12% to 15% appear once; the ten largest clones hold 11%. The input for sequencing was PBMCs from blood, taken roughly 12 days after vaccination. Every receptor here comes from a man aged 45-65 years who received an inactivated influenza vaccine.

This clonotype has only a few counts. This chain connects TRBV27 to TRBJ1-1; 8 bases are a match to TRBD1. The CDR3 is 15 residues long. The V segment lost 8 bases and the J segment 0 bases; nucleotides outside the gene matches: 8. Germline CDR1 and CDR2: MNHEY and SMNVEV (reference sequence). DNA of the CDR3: TGTGCCAGCCGCTCAGGGGGCTTTATGAACACTGAAGCTTTCTTT. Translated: CASRSGGFMNTEAFF.

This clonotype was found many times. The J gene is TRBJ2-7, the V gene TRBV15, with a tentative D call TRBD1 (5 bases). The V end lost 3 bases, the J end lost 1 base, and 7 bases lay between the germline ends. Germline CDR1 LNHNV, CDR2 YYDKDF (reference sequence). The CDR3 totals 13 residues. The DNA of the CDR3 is TGTGCCACCAGCAGGGACATTTCCTACGAGCAGTACTTC. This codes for CATSRDISYEQYF.

In DNA form, the CDR3 reads TGTGCCAGCAGTGACCACCTTATGGCCCTCCACTTT. This encodes CASSDHLMALHF. V usage is TRBV25-1 and J usage is TRBJ1-6; no reliable D call. V was clipped by 3 bases and J by 14 bases, with 11 bases between them. The CDR3 sequence is 12 residues long. The germline V gene encodes CDR1 MGHDK and CDR2 SYGVNS.

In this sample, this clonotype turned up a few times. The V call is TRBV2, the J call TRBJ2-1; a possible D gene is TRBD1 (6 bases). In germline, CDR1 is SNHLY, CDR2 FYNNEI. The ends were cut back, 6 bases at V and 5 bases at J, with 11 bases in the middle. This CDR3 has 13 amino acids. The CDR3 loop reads CASSADRNNEQFF. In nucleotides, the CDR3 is TGTGCCAGCAGCGCAGACAGGAACAATGAGCAGTTCTTC.

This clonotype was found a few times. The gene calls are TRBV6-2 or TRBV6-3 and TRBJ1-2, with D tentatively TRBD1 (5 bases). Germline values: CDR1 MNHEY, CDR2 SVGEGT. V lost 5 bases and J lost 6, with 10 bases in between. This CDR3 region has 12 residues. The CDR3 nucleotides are TGTGCCAGCAGTCTGAACAGGAATGGCTACACCTTC. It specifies CASSLNRNGYTF.

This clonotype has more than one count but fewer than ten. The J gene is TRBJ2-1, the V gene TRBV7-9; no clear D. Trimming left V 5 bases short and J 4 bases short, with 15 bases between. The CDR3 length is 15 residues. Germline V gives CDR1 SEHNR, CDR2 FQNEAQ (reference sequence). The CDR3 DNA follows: TGTGCCAGCAGCCCCAGCCAGGTGGGGTACAATGAGCAGTTCTTC. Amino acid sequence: CASSPSQVGYNEQFF.

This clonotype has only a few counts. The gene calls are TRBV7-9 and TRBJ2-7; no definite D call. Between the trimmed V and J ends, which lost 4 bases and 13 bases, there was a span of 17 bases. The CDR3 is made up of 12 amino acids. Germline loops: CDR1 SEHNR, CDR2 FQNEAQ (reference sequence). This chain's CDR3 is CASSSDIRRLYF. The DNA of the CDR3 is TGTGCCAGCAGCTCCGATATTCGAAGGCTTTACTTC.

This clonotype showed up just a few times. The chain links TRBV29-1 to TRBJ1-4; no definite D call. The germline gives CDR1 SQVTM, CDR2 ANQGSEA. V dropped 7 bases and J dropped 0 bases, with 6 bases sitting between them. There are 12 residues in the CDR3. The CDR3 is CSGGATNEKLFF. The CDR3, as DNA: TGCAGCGGAGGAGCAACTAATGAAAAACTGTTTTTT.

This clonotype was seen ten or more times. For the CDR3, the DNA is TGTGCCAGCAGTCCTACCAGCGGGGGCGATGAGCAGTTCTTC. Translating gives CASSPTSGGDEQFF. The rearrangement links TRBV12-3 or TRBV12-4 to TRBJ2-1; 8 positions agree with TRBD2. The CDR3 has 14 residues. Trimming took 5 bases from V and 8 from J; bases not matched to a gene: 8.

CDR3 residues: CASRPEPSGSMIYEQYF. The CDR3 bases are TGTGCCAGCAGGCCTGAACCTAGCGGGAGCATGATCTACGAGCAGTACTTC. V gene TRBV6-2 or TRBV6-3 combines with J gene TRBJ2-7; 10 bases align to TRBD2. V lost 6 bases and J lost 3; bases outside the gene matches: 14. CDR1 MNHEY and CDR2 SVGEGT come from the germline V gene. This CDR3 comprises 17 residues.